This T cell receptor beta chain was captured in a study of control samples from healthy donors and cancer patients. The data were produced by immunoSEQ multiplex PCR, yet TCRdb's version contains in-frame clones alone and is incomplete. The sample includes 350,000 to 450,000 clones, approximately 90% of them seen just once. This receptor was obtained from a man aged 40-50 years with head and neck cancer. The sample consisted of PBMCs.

CDR3: CASSPPMGGAFTEAFF. The CDR3 DNA reads as TGTGCCAGCAGCCCCCCAATGGGGGGGGCTTTCACTGAAGCTTTCTTT. The gene calls are TRBV5-6 and TRBJ1-1; tentative D call: TRBD1 (6 bases). V lost 4 bases and J 4 bases, leaving 20 bases between the germline ends. The CDR3 length is 16 residues. CDR1 is SGHDT, CDR2 YYEEEE, per germline.